Reported below is one T cell receptor (beta chain). Antigen specificity is unknown. These data belong to a study of T cells in localized non-small cell lung cancer. Study results and caveats: Tumor trailed uninvolved adjacent lung in T cell clonality, which peaked there. Heterogeneity stays possible, as sequencing covered only one tumor region.

This table comes from immunoSEQ multiplex PCR, and its TCRdb copy is limited to in-frame clones, with some not included. The table includes nearly 15,000 clones, 75% to 90% detected once. The V gene's germline CDR1 is MNHNS and CDR2 SASEGT. V shed 2 bases and J 5 bases; nucleotides not matched to a gene: 8. This CDR3 contains 15 residues. The origin of this receptor is a woman aged 40 to 75 with stage I lung adenocarcinoma. This chain links TRBV6-1 with TRBJ1-1; TRBD1 matches at 7 bases. Material: peripheral blood, obtained before any cancer treatment. CDR3 in amino acids: CASSEFQGVGTEAFF. The CDR3 nucleotides are TGTGCCAGCAGTGAATTTCAGGGGGTAGGGACTGAAGCTTTCTTT.